These 30 T cell receptor beta chains came from one sample sequenced in a study of blood T cells in healthy people across ages. For the second PCR, which ran for about 7 to 11 cycles, a sample-barcoded 5' primer and a J-beta primer mix were used. One entry per CDR3 protein, called by TCRdb with MiXCR from the 5' RACE reads. The sample holds about 780,000 distinct CDR3 sequences, 46% seen once. The sequenced material came from blood. These receptors were collected from a man older than 75 in good health.

Comment on this clonotype: A junction end diverges from the germline sequence, so it may reflect a read error. The rearrangement links TRBV29-1 to TRBJ2-7; D is perhaps TRBD1 or TRBD2 (6 bases each). Germline CDR1 is SQVTM and CDR2 is ANQGSEA. The CDR3 consists of 15 residues. CDR3 residues: CSVRLGVQPRGGQDF. In DNA form, the CDR3 reads TGCAGCGTGCGGTTGGGGGTCCAGCCCCGAGGGGGGCAGGACTTC.

The V call is TRBV27, the J call TRBJ1-2, with TRBD1 identical over 7 bases. CDR3 length: 15 amino acids. V dropped 2 bases and J dropped 0; count of bases not matched to a gene: 3. Looked up from germline, CDR1 is MNHEY and CDR2 is SMNVEV (reference sequence). In DNA, the CDR3 is TGTGCCAGCAGTTTAGGTAGGGGGCCTAACTATGGCTACACCTTC. This codes for CASSLGRGPNYGYTF.

The J gene is TRBJ2-1, the V gene TRBV6-5; TRBD2 might be the D (6 bases). The J call could be wrong; TRBJ2-7 is a better fit for the DNA end. The CDR3 sequence is 16 residues long. Germline V gene sequence: CDR1 MNHEY, CDR2 SVGAGI. CDR3 nucleotide sequence: TGTGCCAGCAGTCCCGGACTATCCAGCTCCTACAATGAGCAGTACTTC. It specifies CASSPGLSSSYNEQYF.

V gene TRBV5-1 combines with J gene TRBJ2-3; the D gene is possibly TRBD2 (5 bases). The germline V gene has CDR1 SGHRS and CDR2 YFSETQ. Deletions cut 4 bases from V and 7 bases from J, with 19 bases between. This CDR3 is 15 amino acids long. The CDR3, as DNA: TGCGCCAGCAGCCTGGTTGAGGGAATGATGAATACGCAGTATTTT. This codes for CASSLVEGMMNTQYF. The full variable domain, its missing parts supplied by reference TRBV5-1 and TRBJ2-3, is KAGVTQTPRYLIKTRGQQVTLSCSPISGHRSVSWYQQTPGQGLQFLFEYFSETQRNKGNFPGRFSGRQFSNSRSEMNVSTLELGDSALYLCASSLVEGMMNTQYFGPGTRLTVL.

This chain links TRBV28 with TRBJ2-5, with D perhaps matching TRBD1 or TRBD2 (5 bases each). The CDR3 is made up of 22 amino acids. Per the germline V gene, CDR1 is MDHEN and CDR2 is SYDVKM. V lost 4 bases, J lost 4 bases, and 37 bases lay in between. Written as DNA, the CDR3 is TGTGCCAGCAGTTCCCCTAGTTGGGTAGGGGAGAGCATTGTCGGGTCTGGAGAGACCCAGTACTTC. It encodes CASSSPSWVGESIVGSGETQYF.

At least ten counts were recorded for this clonotype. This chain links TRBV6-1 with TRBJ2-7, with D perhaps TRBD1 (6 bases). V shed 6 bases and J shed 6 bases, with 18 bases lying between them. This CDR3 contains 14 residues. In germline, CDR1 is MNHNS, CDR2 SASEGT. The CDR3 sequence: CASSARGDTSEQYF. As DNA, the CDR3 is TGTGCCAGCAGCGCTCGAGGGGACACCTCCGAGCAGTACTTC.

This clonotype has more than one count but fewer than ten. The chain joins TRBV20-1 to TRBJ2-1; 12 positions match TRBD2. The V and J ends lost 6 bases and 1 base, in that order; junction bases with no gene match: 4. Germline CDR1 and CDR2: DFQATT and SNEGSKA (reference sequence). The CDR3 spans 15 residues. CDR3 bases: TGCAGTGCAAGGACTAGCGGGGAATCCTACAATGAGCAGTTCTTC. It specifies CSARTSGESYNEQFF.

This clonotype occurred a few times. The chain links TRBV6-5 to TRBJ2-1, with 16 bases lining up with TRBD2. This CDR3 has 19 amino acids. With V trimmed by 5 bases and J by 2 bases, 9 bases remained unmatched. CDR1 and CDR2 from the germline V gene are MNHEY and SVGAGI. The DNA of the CDR3 is TGTGCCAGCAGTAACCCGACGGGACTAGCGGGAGGGGCCTACAATGAGCAGTTCTTC. Its protein product is CASSNPTGLAGGAYNEQFF.

The chain recombines TRBV28 with TRBJ2-7; 9 bases fit TRBD1. Trimming removed 4 bases from V and 3 bases from J; junction bases left unmatched: 7. Germline lookup yields CDR1 MDHEN and CDR2 SYDVKM. The CDR3 totals 15 residues. The CDR3 region is CASSSGTGMDYEQYF. As DNA, the CDR3 is TGTGCCAGCAGTTCCGGGACAGGGATGGACTACGAGCAGTACTTC.

The J gene is TRBJ2-5, the V gene TRBV29-1, with 9 bases lining up with TRBD1. TRBJ2-7 matches the DNA end more closely, so the J call is doubtful. Per the germline V gene, CDR1 is SQVTM and CDR2 is ANQGSEA. This CDR3 region has 13 residues. The CDR3 DNA is TGCAGCGTTGGCGGAGGGACAGGGCGCGAGCAGTACTTC. Amino acids: CSVGGGTGREQYF.

J is TRBJ1-2 and V is TRBV7-9; tentatively, D is TRBD1 (6 bases). Per the germline V gene, CDR1 is SEHNR and CDR2 is FQNEAQ (reference sequence). The CDR3 is made up of 14 amino acids. The V and J ends lost 5 bases and 0 bases respectively, with 10 bases between them. The CDR3 is CASSATGPNYGYTF. CDR3 nucleotides: TGTGCCAGCAGCGCGACAGGCCCTAACTATGGCTACACCTTC.

The chain combines TRBV6-2 or TRBV6-3 with TRBJ2-7; D possibly corresponds to TRBD2 (6 bases). The CDR3 extends over 14 amino acids. Trimming shortened V by 7 bases and J by 1 base, and 14 bases separated the two germline ends. Per germline, CDR1 MNHEY and CDR2 SVGEGT. As DNA, the CDR3 is TGTGCCAGCACCCAATCGGGGGTGTCCTACGAGCAGTACTTC. Translating it yields CASTQSGVSYEQYF.

This chain uses TRBV15 with TRBJ2-1, with D possibly TRBD1 on 5 matching bases. Deletions cut 0 bases from V and 10 bases from J, with 13 bases between. The CDR3 extends over 14 amino acids. CDR1 and CDR2 (germline): LNHNV, YYDKDF (reference sequence). The CDR3 reads CATSRDHQGREQFF. CDR3 in DNA: TGTGCCACCAGCAGAGATCATCAGGGAAGGGAGCAGTTCTTC.

V gene TRBV18 combines with J gene TRBJ2-3; TRBD2 agrees at 8 bases. CDR1 and CDR2 from the germline V gene are KGHSH and LQKENI. V shed 3 bases and J 4 bases; nucleotides not matched to a gene: 3. The CDR3 loop spans 14 amino acids. Written as DNA, the CDR3 is TGTGCCAGCTCACCGACTAGCGTTTCAGATACGCAGTATTTT. This translates into CASSPTSVSDTQYF.

This chain connects TRBV4-1 to TRBJ2-7; 8 bases line up with TRBD2. Germline trimming cut 0 bases from V and 7 bases from J; bases unmatched to any gene: 14. The CDR3 totals 17 residues. Germline-derived CDR1 and CDR2 are MGHRA and YSYEKL. The CDR3 region is CASSQDWSGGGMDEQYF. The CDR3 nucleotides are TGCGCCAGCAGCCAAGATTGGAGCGGGGGTGGGATGGATGAGCAGTACTTC.

The sample holds a few counts of this clonotype. The gene calls are TRBV7-9 and TRBJ2-1; 8 bases match TRBD1. V shed 6 bases, J shed 10 bases, and the junction held 14 bases outside the gene matches. The CDR3 spans 15 residues. Germline-derived CDR1 and CDR2 are SEHNR and FQNEAQ (reference sequence). The CDR3 region has the DNA TGTGCCAGCAGGGGAGGACAGGGCGAGGGATCGGAGCAGTTCTTC. Translated: CASRGGQGEGSEQFF.

Comments on this clonotype: Relative to the germline gene, one junction end is altered; a read error may explain this. The V call is TRBV5-1, the J call TRBJ2-6, with D possibly being TRBD1 or TRBD2 (5 bases each). The CDR3 is 17 residues long. Germline assignment: CDR1 SGHRS and CDR2 YFSETQ. The DNA of the CDR3 is TGCACCAGCAGCTTGGGACGGGGTTTCTCTGGGGCCAACGTCCTGACTTTC. Protein sequence: CTSSLGRGFSGANVLTF.

The rearrangement joins TRBV20-1 to TRBJ2-2, with 9 bases identical to TRBD2. The V gene's germline CDR1 is DFQATT and CDR2 SNEGSKA (reference sequence). V lost 3 bases and J lost 7; bases outside the gene matches: 6. The CDR3 loop spans 14 amino acids. The CDR3 DNA follows: TGCAGTGCTAGGAGCCTAGCGGGGCGCGGGGAGCTGTTTTTT. Translation: CSARSLAGRGELFF.

This clonotype was seen a few times. The V call is TRBV18, the J call TRBJ2-1, with 7 bases matching TRBD1. With V trimmed by 3 bases and J by 0 bases, 5 bases remained unmatched. There are 16 residues in the CDR3. Per germline, CDR1 KGHSH and CDR2 LQKENI. The CDR3 DNA reads TGTGCCAGCTCACCCTTGGACAGGAGCTCCTACAATGAGCAGTTCTTC. Its protein is CASSPLDRSSYNEQFF.

V gene TRBV4-1 combines with J gene TRBJ1-6, with D perhaps matching TRBD1 (5 bases). The CDR3 is made up of 16 amino acids. V dropped 1 base and J dropped 10 bases, with 17 bases sitting between them. The germline V gene has CDR1 MGHRA and CDR2 YSYEKL. As DNA, the CDR3 is TGCGCCAGCAGCCAAGCTCGGGGCAGGGTCGGATCACCCCTCCACTTT. As protein: CASSQARGRVGSPLHF.

This clonotype was picked up many times. V usage is TRBV29-1 and J usage is TRBJ2-7; no clear D gene. The CDR3 is 12 amino acids. The germline V gene encodes CDR1 SQVTM and CDR2 ANQGSEA. The V end lost 4 bases, the J end lost 0 bases, and 7 bases lay between the germline ends. CDR3 residues: CSVAANSYEQYF. The CDR3 DNA reads as TGCAGCGTTGCAGCCAACTCCTACGAGCAGTACTTC.

This clonotype was counted a single time. The chain has TRBV7-2 and TRBJ2-5; TRBD2 matches 10 bases. This CDR3 is built from 15 residues. V was pared by 5 bases and J by 2 bases, with 5 bases of the junction left unmatched. Per germline, CDR1 SGHTA and CDR2 FQGNSA. CDR3 bases: TGTGCCAGCAGCGTCCGGACTAGCGGACAAGAGACCCAGTACTTC. Its protein product is CASSVRTSGQETQYF.

The V call is TRBV6-2 or TRBV6-3, the J call TRBJ2-5, with no clear D. The CDR3 extends over 14 amino acids. Between the trimmed V and J ends, which lost 0 bases and 4 bases, there was a span of 9 bases. From germline, CDR1 is MNHEY and CDR2 SVGEGT. DNA for the CDR3: TGTGCCAGCAGTTACTCGGCCACTCTAGAGACCCAGTACTTC. It translates to CASSYSATLETQYF.

This chain links TRBV6-2 or TRBV6-3 with TRBJ2-4, with D tentatively TRBD1 (5 bases). The better agreement between TRBJ2-7 and the DNA end casts doubt on the J call. Germline V gene lookup returns CDR1 MNHEY and CDR2 SVGEGT. The CDR3 has 14 residues. DNA for the CDR3: TGTGCCAGCAGTGCCAGCTCAGGGTCAAACGAGCAGTACTTC. Translation gives CASSASSGSNEQYF.

Concerning this clonotype itself: This may be a read error: a much more frequent sequence differs by one nucleotide. The gene calls are TRBV18 and TRBJ2-1; the match to TRBD1 covers 9 bases. The DNA end favors TRBJ2-7, so the J call may be wrong. Per germline, CDR1 KGHSH and CDR2 LQKENI. This CDR3 is 18 amino acids long. The CDR3 sequence is CASPRRDREETLAYEQYF. The CDR3 DNA is TGTGCCAGCCCAAGGAGGGACAGGGAGGAAACGTTGGCCTACGAGCAGTACTTC.

This clonotype was observed a handful of times. This rearrangement joins TRBV2 to TRBJ1-1; possible D gene TRBD1, 6 bases. Germline V gene lookup returns CDR1 SNHLY and CDR2 FYNNEI. This CDR3 has 14 residues. Deletions cut 5 bases from V and 2 bases from J, with 12 bases between. CDR3 coding DNA: TGTGCCAGCAGTTACAGGGAAATTAACACTGAAGCTTTCTTT. It translates to CASSYREINTEAFF. Full variable domain (remainder filled in from reference TRBV2 and TRBJ1-1): EPEVTQTPSHQVTQMGQEVILRCVPISNHLYFYWYRQILGQKVEFLVSFYNNEISEKSEIFDDQFSVERPDGSNFTLKIRSTKLEDSAMYFCASSYREINTEAFFGQGTRLTVV.

This clonotype was found a few times. The DNA for the CDR3 is TGTGCCAGCAGCTTATTTTCTAGCGGGAATGTGGAGACCCAGTACTTC. It translates to CASSLFSSGNVETQYF. The chain employs TRBV7-2 and TRBJ2-5; 9 bases fit TRBD2. The J segment lost 5 bases and the V segment lost 2 bases, leaving 9 bases of the junction unmatched. This CDR3 is built from 16 residues. Looked up from germline, CDR1 is SGHTA and CDR2 is FQGNSA.

The genes are TRBV2 and TRBJ2-5, with D unclear. The end of the DNA aligns better with TRBJ2-7, so the J call may be wrong. CDR1 and CDR2 from the germline V gene are SNHLY and FYNNEI. CDR3 length: 13 amino acids. As DNA, the CDR3 is TGTGCCAGCAGTGAATCCTTTCCCTACGAGCAGTACTTC. Amino acids: CASSESFPYEQYF.

The CDR3 here is CASSPRGMGLTDTQYF. The DNA of the CDR3 is TGTGCCAGCAGCCCTCGAGGCATGGGGCTCACAGATACGCAGTATTTT. The chain employs TRBV7-9 and TRBJ2-3; D perhaps matches TRBD1 (5 bases). The CDR3 covers 16 residues. From germline, CDR1 is SEHNR and CDR2 FQNEAQ (reference sequence). Trimming shortened V by 5 bases and J by 2 bases, and 17 bases separated the two germline ends.

This sequence joins TRBV2 and TRBJ2-5; D remains ambiguous. The CDR3 is made up of 12 amino acids. V dropped 7 bases and J dropped 2 bases, with 8 bases sitting between them. The germline gives CDR1 SNHLY, CDR2 FYNNEI. For the CDR3, the DNA is TGTGCCAGCATTTCGTATCAAGAGACCCAGTACTTC. Protein: CASISYQETQYF.